This T cell receptor (beta chain) was sequenced during a study of OX40 agonist ivuxolimab in advanced cancers. Across the study: In this cohort, patients received ivuxolimab, an agonistic anti-OX40 (CD134) antibody. Partial responses were achieved by three patients, one with hepatocellular carcinoma and two with cutaneous melanoma. The dose-escalation cohort was around 83% male, with a mean age of about 56 years, ranging roughly 23 to 79. Of the participants, approximately 44% had some prior anti-PD-1, anti-PD-L1 or anti-CTLA-4 therapy, which was allowed.

TCRdb's copy holds only in-frame clones and misses some; the assay was immunoSEQ multiplex PCR. This table holds about 83,000 clones, approximately 84% found once. V was cut by 0 bases and J by 1 base, with 19 bases left in between. Per germline, CDR1 SNHLY and CDR2 FYNNEI. CDR3 length: 18 amino acids. The sample consisted of CD4+ or CD8+ T cells sorted from blood, taken in a trial of the OX40 agonist ivuxolimab. The chain employs TRBV2 and TRBJ2-7, with TRBD2 as a possible D gene (6 bases). The clonotype comes from an adult with an advanced solid tumor such as melanoma, head and neck, liver or kidney cancer. CDR3 bases: TGTGCCAGCAGTGAAGCGGGTGGGGGAGGAGTTGGGTCCTACGAGCAGTACTTC. Amino acid sequence: CASSEAGGGGVGSYEQYF.